This T cell receptor beta chain was documented in a study of CXCR3-negative and CXCR3-positive naive CD8 T cells. For the study at large: Across all libraries, TRB reads numbered about 135 million, with about 1.5 +/- 0.3 million in each library. Study-level results: CXCR3-positive naive cells carried more hydrophobic TRB CDR3s than CXCR3-negative ones. Memory cells showed distinct TRBV-TRBJ patterns, while the two naive subsets matched. In both naive subsets diversity was comparably high, whereas memory CD8+ cells showed much lower diversity.

The CDR3 is made up of 14 amino acids. Germline V gene data show CDR1 as MRHNA and CDR2 as SNTAGT. Comments on this clonotype: Its cognate antigen is unknown.

UMI-tagged TRB cDNA libraries were built via 5' RACE. No DNA is given; TCRdb re-called the 5' RACE reads and lists each CDR3 protein once. Recorded for this sample: 50,000 or so distinct CDR3 sequences. This TCR was sampled from a human donor in good health. Some clones in this sample may be carry-over from other donors' samples. Sequencing used naive CXCR3+ CD8+ T cells from blood. Subset reported: CD45RO-CCR7+CD27+CD95- naive CD8+ T cells expressing CXCR3 (TNR3+). The chain has TRBV6-4 and TRBJ2-3; TCRdb designates TRBD1, a call that cannot be tested without DNA. CDR3 region: CASSDGLGGDTQYF.